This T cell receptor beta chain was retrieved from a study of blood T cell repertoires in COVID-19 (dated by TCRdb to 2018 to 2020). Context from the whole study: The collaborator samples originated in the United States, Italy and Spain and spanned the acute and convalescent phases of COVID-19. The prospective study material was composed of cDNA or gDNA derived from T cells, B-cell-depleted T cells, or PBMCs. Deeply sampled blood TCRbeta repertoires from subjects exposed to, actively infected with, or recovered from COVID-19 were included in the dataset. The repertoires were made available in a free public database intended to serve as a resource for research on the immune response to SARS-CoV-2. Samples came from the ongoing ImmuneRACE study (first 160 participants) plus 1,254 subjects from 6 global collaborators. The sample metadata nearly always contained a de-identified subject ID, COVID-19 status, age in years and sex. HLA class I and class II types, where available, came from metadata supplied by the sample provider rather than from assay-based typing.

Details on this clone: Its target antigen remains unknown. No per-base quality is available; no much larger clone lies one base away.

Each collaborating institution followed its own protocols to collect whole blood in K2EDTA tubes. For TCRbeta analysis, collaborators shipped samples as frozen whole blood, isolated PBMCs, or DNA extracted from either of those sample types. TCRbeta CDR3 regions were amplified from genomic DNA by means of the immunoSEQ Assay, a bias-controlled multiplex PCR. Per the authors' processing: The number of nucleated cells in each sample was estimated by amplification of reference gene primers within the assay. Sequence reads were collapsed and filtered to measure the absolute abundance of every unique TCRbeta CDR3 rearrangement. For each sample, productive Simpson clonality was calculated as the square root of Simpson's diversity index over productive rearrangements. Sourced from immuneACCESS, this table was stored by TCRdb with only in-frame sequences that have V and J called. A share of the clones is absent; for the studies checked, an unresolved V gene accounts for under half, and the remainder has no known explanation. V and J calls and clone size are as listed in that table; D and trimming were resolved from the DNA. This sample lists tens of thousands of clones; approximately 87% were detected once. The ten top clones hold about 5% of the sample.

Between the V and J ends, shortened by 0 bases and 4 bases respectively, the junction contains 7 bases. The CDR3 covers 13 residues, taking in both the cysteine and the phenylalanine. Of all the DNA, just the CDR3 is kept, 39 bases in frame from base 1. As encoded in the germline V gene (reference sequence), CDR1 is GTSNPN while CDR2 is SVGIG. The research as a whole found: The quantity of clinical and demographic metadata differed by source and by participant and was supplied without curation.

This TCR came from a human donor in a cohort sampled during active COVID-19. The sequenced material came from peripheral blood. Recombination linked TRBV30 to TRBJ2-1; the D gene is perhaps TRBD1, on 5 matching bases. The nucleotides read TGTGCCTGGAGTGTAGGGGAATACAATGAGCAGTTCTTC. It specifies CAWSVGEYNEQFF.